What follows are 5 T cell receptor beta chains derived from one specimen sequenced in a study of post-analysis software for immune sequencing data. Researchers reported that TCR beta cDNA libraries carried unique molecular identifiers. Using its own MiXCR run on the PCR reads, TCRdb lists one record per CDR3 protein. The sample lists under 900,000 distinct CDR3 sequences, roughly 50% occurring once. The study, taken as a whole, reports: Compared with controls, patients had more of about 5 TRBV segments, including TRBV5-6, TRBV5-1 and TRBV20-1.

Antigen specificity for these receptors is unknown. The sequencing input was blood. The receptors come from a girl aged 10 to 17 with multiple sclerosis.

J is TRBJ2-1 and V is TRBV6-5, with a possible D match to TRBD1 (6 bases). The CDR3 is made up of 11 amino acids. V gave up 6 bases and J gave up 15 bases, with 15 bases separating them. The germline gives CDR1 MNHEY, CDR2 SVGAGI. CDR3 residues: CASSRDTQRFF. The CDR3 DNA reads TGTGCCAGCAGCCGGGACACCCAACGGTTCTTC.

J is TRBJ2-7 and V is TRBV7-8, with D hard to call. The CDR3 sequence is 14 residues long. Trimming took 2 bases from V and 5 from J, leaving 13 bases between them. Per germline, CDR1 SGHVS and CDR2 FQNEAQ. CDR3 residues: CASSLKELGHEQYF. The DNA for the CDR3 is TGTGCCAGCAGCTTAAAGGAGCTAGGACACGAGCAGTACTTC.

V and J are TRBV10-3 and TRBJ1-6; maybe TRBD1 (5 bases). This CDR3 is 12 amino acids long. Germline loops: CDR1 ENHRY, CDR2 SYGVKD. Trimming removed 4 bases at V and 7 bases at J, with 5 bases between. The DNA of the CDR3 is TGTGCCATCAGTGCAGGGAATTCACCCCTCCACTTT. It specifies CAISAGNSPLHF.

The CDR3 loop reads CASSTPGLGAKKQFF. The CDR3 coding sequence is TGTGCCAGCAGTACCCCGGGACTGGGGGCTAAGAAGCAGTTCTTC. V usage is TRBV6-5 and J usage is TRBJ2-1; D may correspond to TRBD1 or TRBD2 (6 bases each). The length of the CDR3 is 15 residues. CDR1 is MNHEY, CDR2 SVGAGI, per germline. Trimming stripped 5 bases from V and 11 bases from J, with 22 bases between.

The chain uses TRBV11-1 and TRBJ2-3; 8 bases align to TRBD2. Germline V lookup: CDR1 SGHAT, CDR2 FQDESV (reference sequence). The CDR3 consists of 15 residues. Unmatched junction bases numbered 4, after V lost 3 bases and J lost 2 bases. CDR3 in DNA: TGTGCCAGCAGCTTCGGCGGGAGGCCCACAGATACGCAGTATTTT. Amino acids: CASSFGGRPTDTQYF.